This record looks at one TCR beta chain sequence and its context. The source of the sample is a study of shared T cell receptors in the human thymus. The CDR3 is 14 residues long. CDR1 SGHNT and CDR2 YYREEE come from the germline V gene (reference sequence). V lost 7 bases, J lost 5 bases, and 8 bases stayed unmatched. Here immunoSEQ multiplex PCR was the method, and the copy in TCRdb shows in-frame clones only, minus some. Of about 380,000 clones listed, 85% to 95% were seen once; the top ten hold about 0.02%. Sequencing input: thymocytes. V is TRBV5-4 and J is TRBJ2-1, with 8 bases identical to TRBD2. The TCR originated in a human donor. The CDR3 DNA follows: TGTGCCAGCGTAAGCGGGGGCGCCCACAATGAGCAGTTCTTC. This sequence encodes CASVSGGAHNEQFF. The whole variable domain, filled in from reference TRBV5-4 and TRBJ2-1, reads ETGVTQSPTHLIKTRGQQVTLRCSSQSGHNTVSWYQQALGQGPQFIFQYYREEENGRGNFPPRFSGLQFPNYSSELNVNALELDDSALYLCASVSGGAHNEQFFGPGTRLTVL.